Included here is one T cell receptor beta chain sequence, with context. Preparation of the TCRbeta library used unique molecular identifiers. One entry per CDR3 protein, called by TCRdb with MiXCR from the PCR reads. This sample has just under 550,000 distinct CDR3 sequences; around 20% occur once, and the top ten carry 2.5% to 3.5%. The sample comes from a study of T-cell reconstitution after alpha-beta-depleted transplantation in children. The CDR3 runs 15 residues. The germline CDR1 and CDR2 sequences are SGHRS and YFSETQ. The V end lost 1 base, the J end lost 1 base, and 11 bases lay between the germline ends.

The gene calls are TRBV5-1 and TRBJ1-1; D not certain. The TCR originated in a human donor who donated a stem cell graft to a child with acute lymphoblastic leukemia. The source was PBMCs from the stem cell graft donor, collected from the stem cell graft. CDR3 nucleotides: TGCGCCAGCAGCTTGCCTTCTTCGGGGAACACTGAAGCTTTCTTT. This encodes CASSLPSSGNTEAFF.